A single sample gave rise to the 24 T cell receptor beta chains below, sequenced in a study of T cells in Graves' hyperthyroidism and ophthalmopathy. Amplification of TCR beta CDR3 regions was performed using RNA transcripts as template. A set of HTBI primers served as the primers for a first-round RT-PCR of the TCR CDR3. TCRdb re-derived calls from the multiplex PCR reads in MiXCR, one entry per CDR3 protein. The sample contains over 450,000 distinct CDR3 sequences, around 15% of which appear only once. The sample taken for sequencing was blood. The receptors derive from a woman under 30 with Graves' hyperthyroidism.

This clonotype appeared many times. The chain recombines TRBV10-1 with TRBJ2-7; 10 bases map to TRBD1. After removal of 3 bases from V and 1 base from J, the junction contained 3 bases not matched to a gene. Germline assignment: CDR1 WNHNN and CDR2 SYGVQD (reference sequence). The CDR3 totals 15 residues. The DNA of the CDR3 is TGCGCCAGCAGTGACGGGACAGGGGCATCCTACGAGCAGTACTTC. It translates to CASSDGTGASYEQYF.

The chain is built from TRBV11-2 and TRBJ1-2; 7 nucleotides line up with TRBD1. Looked up from germline, CDR1 is SGHAT and CDR2 is FQNNGV. This CDR3 has 16 amino acids. The ends lost 5 bases at V and 4 bases at J; junction bases unmatched: 13. In DNA, the CDR3 is TGTGCCAGCAGCCCAAGAGGGACAGCCGATTTCTATGGCTACACCTTC. Its translation is CASSPRGTADFYGYTF.

This clonotype was detected many times. The V call is TRBV27, the J call TRBJ1-2; tentative D call: TRBD1 (5 bases). Per the germline V gene, CDR1 is MNHEY and CDR2 is SMNVEV (reference sequence). The CDR3 is 13 residues long. V was shortened by 4 bases and J by 6 bases, with 12 bases between the two germline ends. This CDR3 reads CASSWTNKDGYTF. The CDR3 DNA follows: TGTGCCAGCAGTTGGACAAACAAGGATGGCTACACCTTC.

This clonotype was seen ten or more times. The V gene is TRBV29-1, the J gene TRBJ1-1, with D uncertain. The V end was cut by 1 base, the J end by 2 bases, with 11 bases between. Germline assignment: CDR1 SQVTM and CDR2 ANQGSEA. The length of the CDR3 is 14 residues. The CDR3: CSVEVIPGNTEAFF. In nucleotides, the CDR3 is TGCAGCGTTGAAGTCATACCGGGTAACACTGAAGCTTTCTTT.

As for this clonotype: A single base separates this from a much larger clone, so it may be a read error. This chain links TRBV20-1 with TRBJ1-1; no reliable D call. Germline loops: CDR1 DFQATT, CDR2 SNEGSKA (reference sequence). The CDR3 spans 11 residues. The CDR3 nucleotides read TGCATTGGCATCCAGAACACTGAAGCTTTCTTT. Its protein is CIGIQNTEAFF.

The chain couples TRBV11-3 to TRBJ2-1; 7 bases are a match to TRBD2. V lost 1 base, J lost 0 bases, and 3 bases stayed unmatched. The CDR3 sequence is 16 residues long. Germline CDR1 and CDR2: SGHNT and YENEEA. DNA of the CDR3: TGTGCCAGCAGCTTAGGGGGACTAACCTCCTACAATGAGCAGTTCTTC. Translating it yields CASSLGGLTSYNEQFF.

This clonotype was detected ten times or more. The J gene is TRBJ1-2, the V gene TRBV6-1; the D is unclear. The ends were cut back, 2 bases at V and 6 bases at J, with 13 bases in the middle. The CDR3 extends over 14 amino acids. Germline CDR1 and CDR2: MNHNS and SASEGT. The CDR3 DNA follows: TGTGCCAGCAGTGAACCCCCCCTCGGGAATGGCTACACCTTC. Residues: CASSEPPLGNGYTF.

This clonotype was seen at least ten times. The V gene is TRBV19, the J gene TRBJ2-1; a possible D gene is TRBD2 (6 bases). CDR3 length: 17 amino acids. Per germline, CDR1 LNHDA and CDR2 SQIVND (reference sequence). V lost 0 bases to trimming and J lost 4 bases, with 16 bases between them. Written as DNA, the CDR3 is TGTGCCAGTAGTATAGATAGGAGGGAGCGCGGTTACAATGAGCAGTTCTTC. Its protein is CASSIDRRERGYNEQFF.

This clonotype was recorded many times. The V gene is TRBV12-3 or TRBV12-4, the J gene TRBJ2-7; D may correspond to TRBD1 or TRBD2 (5 bases each). V lost 6 bases to trimming and J lost 6 bases, with 15 bases between them. This CDR3 has 13 amino acids. As DNA, the CDR3 is TGTGCCAGCAGACTCCGGGCAGGGAGCGAGCAGTACTTC. As protein: CASRLRAGSEQYF.

This clonotype was counted at least ten times. V is TRBV11-2 and J is TRBJ1-2; 7 positions agree with TRBD1. This CDR3 is built from 16 residues. V shed 10 bases, J shed 0 bases, and the junction held 14 bases outside the gene matches. Germline CDR1 reads SGHAT; CDR2 reads FQNNGV. The CDR3 loop reads CAIKPGQLGANYGYTF. CDR3 bases: TGTGCCATCAAGCCGGGACAGCTGGGAGCTAACTATGGCTACACCTTC.

There are many counts of this clonotype. The gene calls are TRBV20-1 and TRBJ2-5; D may be TRBD1 or TRBD2 (5 bases each). Germline V CDR1 and CDR2: DFQATT, SNEGSKA (reference sequence). This CDR3 has 13 residues. V lost 6 bases to trimming and J lost 1 base, with 12 bases between them. CDR3 coding DNA: TGCAGTGCCCAGGGAGCCGTCCAAGAGACCCAGTACTTC. It encodes CSAQGAVQETQYF.

V gene TRBV7-2 combines with J gene TRBJ1-2; the D gene is possibly TRBD1 (5 bases). The CDR3 length is 13 residues. The V gene lost 8 bases and the J gene lost 8 bases, with 18 bases spanning the gap. The germline V gene has CDR1 SGHTA and CDR2 FQGNSA. The CDR3 protein is CASRRSGGWGYTF. CDR3 sequence (DNA): TGTGCCAGCCGCCGGTCTGGGGGTTGGGGCTACACCTTC.

This clonotype was seen a few times. This sequence joins TRBV5-1 and TRBJ2-5; D not certain. The CDR3 has 14 residues. The germline V gene has CDR1 SGHRS and CDR2 YFSETQ. The V end lost 0 bases, the J end lost 1 base, and 7 bases lay between the germline ends. CDR3 loop: CASSLGQIQETQYF. In DNA form, the CDR3 reads TGCGCCAGCAGCTTGGGCCAGATCCAAGAGACCCAGTACTTC.

In its sample, this clonotype ranks as medium-sized (0.01 to 0.1%). This rearrangement joins TRBV11-2 to TRBJ1-1; no clear D. Looked up from germline, CDR1 is SGHAT and CDR2 is FQNNGV. V lost 4 bases to trimming and J lost 0 bases, with 9 bases between them. This CDR3 has 14 amino acids. In DNA, the CDR3 is TGTGCCAGCAGCTCCTCCATCATGAACACTGAAGCTTTCTTT. Translation: CASSSSIMNTEAFF.

Many counts were recorded for this clonotype. J is TRBJ2-3 and V is TRBV11-3, with TRBD2 as a possible D gene (5 bases). Germline lookup yields CDR1 SGHNT and CDR2 YENEEA. V was shortened by 4 bases and J by 0 bases, with 11 bases between the two germline ends. This CDR3 contains 15 residues. The CDR3 is CASSSRTGSTDTQYF. The CDR3 DNA reads TGTGCCAGCAGCTCGCGGACTGGCAGCACAGATACGCAGTATTTT. The variable domain in full, completed from reference TRBV11-3 and TRBJ2-3, reads EAGVVQSPRYKIIEKKQPVAFWCNPISGHNTLYWYLQNLGQGPELLIRYENEEAVDDSQLPKDRFSAERLKGVDSTLKIQPAELGDSAVYLCASSSRTGSTDTQYFGPGTRLTVL.

This rearrangement joins TRBV29-1 to TRBJ1-2; 7 nucleotides line up with TRBD1. Germline CDR1 is SQVTM and CDR2 is ANQGSEA. The CDR3 is 11 amino acids. J was trimmed by 5 bases and V by 6 bases; bases with no gene match: 3. As DNA, the CDR3 is TGCAGCGTGCCAGGGGGATATGGCTACACCTTC. Its translation: CSVPGGYGYTF.

J is TRBJ2-4 and V is TRBV19; D is unclear. The germline V gene has CDR1 LNHDA and CDR2 SQIVND (reference sequence). Trimming removed 4 bases from V and 1 base from J, with 8 bases in between. The CDR3 runs to 14 residues. CDR3 region: CASSTGRAKNIQYF. Written as DNA, the CDR3 is TGTGCCAGTAGTACCGGTCGGGCCAAAAACATTCAGTACTTC. The entire variable domain, with the rest obtained from reference TRBV19 and TRBJ2-4, is as follows: DGGITQSPKYLFRKEGQNVTLSCEQNLNHDAMYWYRQDPGQGLRLIYYSQIVNDFQKGDIAEGYSVSREKKESFPLTVTSAQKNPTAFYLCASSTGRAKNIQYFGAGTRLSVL.

This clonotype was seen at least ten times. The CDR3 nucleotides read TGTGCCAGCAGCGTGGGGGGCTTTGGAGATACGCAGTATTTT. Translation: CASSVGGFGDTQYF. The rearrangement joins TRBV9 to TRBJ2-3, with D possibly called TRBD1 or TRBD2 (6 bases each). The germline V and J ends were trimmed by 2 bases and 5 bases, with 12 bases remaining between them. The CDR3 has 14 amino acids. Germline assignment: CDR1 SGDLS and CDR2 YYNGEE.

This clonotype was detected ten times or more. V and J are TRBV30 and TRBJ2-1; a possible D gene is TRBD2 (5 bases). The CDR3 length is 12 residues. The germline V and J ends were trimmed by 0 bases and 7 bases, with 7 bases remaining between them. Germline CDR1 and CDR2: GTSNPN and SVGIG (reference sequence). The DNA for the CDR3 is TGTGCCTGGAGTGTAAGAGGGAATGAGCAGTTCTTC. It yields the protein CAWSVRGNEQFF.

This clonotype was detected many times. This rearrangement joins TRBV5-1 to TRBJ1-4; D is unresolved. This CDR3 comprises 14 residues. The germline V gene has CDR1 SGHRS and CDR2 YFSETQ. The V end was cut by 4 bases, the J end by 3 bases, with 10 bases between. The CDR3 DNA is TGCGCCAGCAGCACGGACGGCCCTAATGAAAAACTGTTTTTT. This translates into CASSTDGPNEKLFF.

This clonotype showed up many times. This chain connects TRBV28 to TRBJ2-7; possibly TRBD2 for D (5 bases). Germline CDR1 reads MDHEN; CDR2 reads SYDVKM. The CDR3 contains 14 residues. Trimming took 3 bases from V and 6 from J, leaving 15 bases between them. Here the CDR3 DNA reads TGTGCCAGCAGTTTTGGCCTAGCTAATCGCGAGCAGTACGTC. Its translation: CASSFGLANREQYV.

This chain links TRBV14 with TRBJ1-5, with D unresolved. This CDR3 comprises 13 residues. Germline V CDR1 and CDR2: SGHDN, FVKESK. V lost 4 bases and J lost 4, with 8 bases in between. The DNA of the CDR3 is TGTGCCAGCAGCCTCCACTTGAATCAGCCCCAGCATTTT. It is translated as CASSLHLNQPQHF.

In its sample, this clonotype was seen many times. The chain links TRBV6-5 to TRBJ2-7; D gene ambiguous. V lost 2 bases and J lost 1, with 12 bases in between. Germline V gene data show CDR1 as MNHEY and CDR2 as SVGAGI. The CDR3 has 15 amino acids. The CDR3 sequence is CASSYRTRPSYEQYF. Written as DNA, the CDR3 is TGTGCCAGCAGTTACCGGACCCGACCTTCCTACGAGCAGTACTTC.

As concerns this clonotype: With a much larger clone just one base away, this may be a read error. The chain joins TRBV18 to TRBJ2-1; 10 bases map to TRBD1. After removal of 4 bases from V and 5 bases from J, the junction contained 5 bases not matched to a gene. The CDR3 totals 15 residues. Per germline, CDR1 KGHSH and CDR2 LQKENI. CDR3: CASSLGTGVHNEQFF. CDR3 DNA: TGTGCCAGCTCACTCGGGACAGGGGTACACAATGAGCAGTTCTTC.